The next 10 T cell receptor beta chains were all read from a single sample in a study of graft-versus-host responses after intestinal transplantation. Assay used: immunoSEQ multiplex PCR; TCRdb lists only in-frame clones, some missing. The sample records roughly 51,000 clones, about 89% being singletons. No antigens are known for them. The specimen comprised unstimulated CD4+ T cells sorted from spleen or lymph node cells, sampled before transplant. The receptors were sampled from a human donor who was the organ donor for an intestinal transplant.

The chain employs TRBV18 and TRBJ2-7, with 11 nucleotides matching TRBD1. The V segment lost 0 bases and the J segment 3 bases; nucleotides outside the gene matches: 1. The CDR3 consists of 15 residues. Germline loops: CDR1 KGHSH, CDR2 LQKENI. CDR3 sequence: CASSPPGTGGYEQYF. CDR3 nucleotides: TGTGCCAGCTCACCACCCGGGACAGGGGGCTACGAGCAGTACTTC.

This chain joins TRBV18 and TRBJ2-5; 8 bases line up with TRBD1. The CDR3 runs to 16 residues. Germline loops: CDR1 KGHSH, CDR2 LQKENI. The trim removed 4 bases at V and 1 base at J, leaving 8 bases unmatched. In DNA, the CDR3 is TGTGCCAGCTCACAAAATCCCGGGACAGGCCAAGAGACCCAGTACTTC. Translation gives CASSQNPGTGQETQYF.

J is TRBJ1-1 and V is TRBV6-5; unclear D gene. The germline V and J ends were trimmed by 1 base and 1 base, with 7 bases remaining between them. Germline V gene lookup returns CDR1 MNHEY and CDR2 SVGAGI. CDR3 size: 14 residues. The CDR3 is CASSYYRENTEAFF. As DNA, the CDR3 is TGTGCCAGCAGTTACTATCGGGAGAACACTGAAGCTTTCTTT.

This chain joins TRBV16 and TRBJ1-1; 8 bases agree with TRBD1. The CDR3 contains 15 residues. CDR1 and CDR2 from the germline V gene are KGHSY and FQNENV. With 4 bases clipped from V and 4 bases from J, the junction kept 8 bases outside the gene matches. The CDR3 reads CASSPSRGPGTEAFF. CDR3 coding DNA: TGTGCCAGCAGCCCTTCCAGGGGGCCGGGCACTGAAGCTTTCTTT.

The rearrangement links TRBV19 to TRBJ1-1, with a tentative D call TRBD1 (6 bases). Germline V gene data show CDR1 as LNHDA and CDR2 as SQIVND (reference sequence). The CDR3 is made up of 14 amino acids. The germline V and J ends were trimmed by 6 bases and 1 base, with 12 bases remaining between them. The CDR3 DNA sequence: TGTGCCAGTAGGAAACAGGGTCCGAACACTGAAGCTTTCTTT. This encodes CASRKQGPNTEAFF.

J is TRBJ2-1 and V is TRBV5-1; 11 bases map to TRBD2. V was clipped by 4 bases and J by 2 bases; unmatched bases: 5. Germline CDR1 SGHRS, CDR2 YFSETQ. This CDR3 is built from 16 residues. The CDR3 nucleotides read TGCGCCAGCAGCCCCGGGACTAGCGGTACCTACAATGAGCAGTTCTTC. As protein: CASSPGTSGTYNEQFF.

The chain has TRBV7-9 and TRBJ1-1; D perhaps matches TRBD1 (6 bases). The CDR3 totals 14 residues. The ends were cut back, 2 bases at V and 1 base at J, with 8 bases in the middle. CDR1 is SEHNR and CDR2 is FQNEAQ in the germline V gene (reference sequence). The chain's CDR3 is CASSLNRENTEAFF. The CDR3 region has the DNA TGTGCCAGCAGCTTAAACAGGGAGAACACTGAAGCTTTCTTT.

The chain links TRBV29-1 to TRBJ2-7, with 10 nucleotides matching TRBD2. The CDR3 is 16 residues long. In germline, CDR1 is SQVTM, CDR2 ANQGSEA. V lost 4 bases to trimming and J lost 0 bases; unmatched junction nucleotides: 9. The CDR3 is CSVGALAGAPSYEQYF. The CDR3 nucleotides are TGCAGCGTTGGCGCGCTAGCGGGAGCACCCTCCTACGAGCAGTACTTC.

The chain employs TRBV18 and TRBJ2-7; 11 nucleotides match TRBD2. The V and J ends lost 0 bases and 2 bases, in that order; junction bases with no gene match: 0. The length of the CDR3 is 15 residues. CDR1 and CDR2 from the germline V gene are KGHSH and LQKENI. CDR3 in amino acids: CASSPPTSGTYEQYF. CDR3 coding DNA: TGTGCCAGCTCACCACCGACTAGCGGGACCTACGAGCAGTACTTC. The entire variable domain, with the rest obtained from reference TRBV18 and TRBJ2-7, is as follows: NAGVMQNPRHLVRRRGQEARLRCSPMKGHSHVYWYRQLPEEGLKFMVYLQKENIIDESGMPKERFSAEFPKEGPSILRIQQVVRGDSAAYFCASSPPTSGTYEQYFGPGTRLTVT.

This clone was counted a single time. This chain uses TRBV21-1 with TRBJ1-2; the D segment call TRBD1 is taken from the table without a DNA check. TRBV21-1 is designated a pseudogene. CDR3 length equals 14 residues. DNA of the CDR3: TGTGCCAGCAGCAAAGCCGGGACAGCCTTGGGCTACACCTTC. Translation gives CASSKAGTALGYTF.